The 10 T cell receptor beta chains below were found in one sample sequenced in a study of metastatic and nonmetastatic thyroid tumors. TCRdb re-called the PCR reads through MiXCR. Among tens of thousands of clones, around 15% were seen once, and the ten largest hold around 15%. Ahead of thyroid surgery, no patient had received treatment of any kind. The material sequenced was blood. Receptor source: a female donor with papillary thyroid cancer or a benign thyroid nodule (not recorded which). Some clones in this sample may be carry-over from other donors' samples.

This clone was seen repeatedly, ten times or more. The V call is TRBV28, the J call TRBJ2-4; D uncertain. Germline V gives CDR1 MDHEN, CDR2 SYDVKM. There are 15 residues in the CDR3. V was clipped by 2 bases and J by 0 bases, with 8 bases between them. The CDR3 DNA follows: TGTGCCAGCAGTTTAGGCCAGCTAGCCAAAAACATTCAGTACTTC. Its protein is CASSLGQLAKNIQYF.

This clone came up many times. The rearrangement links TRBV12-3 or TRBV12-4 to TRBJ1-5; possible D gene TRBD1, 6 bases. CDR3 length equals 16 residues. V was shortened by 6 bases and J by 0 bases, with 15 bases between the two germline ends. This CDR3 reads CASSPGTYLSNQPQHF. CDR3 nucleotide sequence: TGTGCCAGCAGCCCCGGGACATATCTTAGCAATCAGCCCCAGCATTTT.

The table lists this clone with many counts. The gene calls are TRBV19 and TRBJ2-3; D is unresolved. The CDR3 is 14 residues long. CDR1 and CDR2 (germline): LNHDA, SQIVND (reference sequence). The V end was cut by 7 bases, the J end by 0 bases, with 11 bases between. CDR3 region: CASTKGTSTDTQYF. DNA for the CDR3: TGTGCCAGTACGAAGGGAACTAGCACAGATACGCAGTATTTT.

This clone was seen many times. This chain joins TRBV7-6 and TRBJ2-5; tentatively, D is TRBD2 (6 bases). CDR1 SGHVS and CDR2 FNYEAQ come from the germline V gene. Trimming stripped 1 base from V and 5 bases from J, with 23 bases between. The CDR3 runs to 18 residues. The CDR3 loop reads CASSLEPPSTRGRETQYF. CDR3 bases: TGTGCCAGCAGCTTAGAACCCCCTTCGACTAGGGGTCGGGAGACCCAGTACTTC.

This clone has at least ten counts. The rearrangement joins TRBV5-6 to TRBJ1-4; 7 bases are shared with TRBD1. J gave up 10 bases and V 3 bases, and 15 bases lay outside the gene matches. The CDR3 totals 16 residues. CDR1 is SGHDT, CDR2 YYEEEE, per germline. CDR3 in amino acids: CASSYTLGGYERKLFF. The CDR3 DNA reads as TGTGCCAGCAGCTATACGTTAGGGGGCTATGAGAGAAAACTGTTTTTT.

In its sample, this clone was seen many times. The rearrangement uses TRBV2 and TRBJ1-2; tentative D call: TRBD1 (5 bases). Trimming removed 6 bases from V and 5 bases from J, with 10 bases in between. Germline CDR1 and CDR2: SNHLY and FYNNEI. This CDR3 has 12 residues. The DNA of the CDR3 is TGTGCCAGCAGGGGGGGGGGGTATGGCTACACCTTC. Amino acids: CASRGGGYGYTF. Based on the CDR3 plus reference TRBV2 and TRBJ1-2, the full variable domain is EPEVTQTPSHQVTQMGQEVILRCVPISNHLYFYWYRQILGQKVEFLVSFYNNEISEKSEIFDDQFSVERPDGSNFTLKIRSTKLEDSAMYFCASRGGGYGYTFGSGTRLTVV.

This clone came up many times. This sequence joins TRBV6-1 and TRBJ1-4; 9 bases agree with TRBD1. Germline-derived CDR1 and CDR2 are MNHNS and SASEGT. This CDR3 is built from 13 residues. V gave up 6 bases and J gave up 13 bases; unmatched junction bases: 9. CDR3 bases: TGTGCCAGCAGCTCCGGACAGGGGATGAGACTGTTTTTT. This codes for CASSSGQGMRLFF.

This clone was seen at least ten times. This chain links TRBV28 with TRBJ1-5, with D unclear. V lost 2 bases, J lost 9 bases, and 11 bases lay in between. Germline V gene lookup returns CDR1 MDHEN and CDR2 SYDVKM. The CDR3 spans 13 residues. The CDR3 nucleotides read TGTGCCAGCAGTTTAGGGGATTTGGGGCCCCAGCATTTT. Amino acids: CASSLGDLGPQHF. Full variable domain (outside the CDR3, taken from reference TRBV28 and TRBJ1-5): DVKVTQSSRYLVKRTGEKVFLECVQDMDHENMFWYRQDPGLGLRLIYFSYDVKMKEKGDIPEGYSVSREKKERFSLILESASTNQTSMYLCASSLGDLGPQHFGDGTRLSIL.

This clone was seen repeatedly, ten times or more. The chain uses TRBV7-2 and TRBJ1-1; D gene ambiguous. The CDR3 length is 13 residues. Germline V gene data show CDR1 as SGHTA and CDR2 as FQGNSA. V gave up 5 bases and J gave up 1 base, with 8 bases separating them. The CDR3 DNA reads TGTGCCAGCAGCCCCATGCGGAACACTGAAGCTTTCTTT. It is translated as CASSPMRNTEAFF.

In this sample, this clone turned up many times. This chain connects TRBV18 to TRBJ2-6; no clear D gene. The CDR3 consists of 17 residues. The V gene's germline CDR1 is KGHSH and CDR2 LQKENI. The V and J ends lost 0 bases and 0 bases respectively, with 9 bases between them. The CDR3 is CASSPPPRHSGANVLTF. The CDR3 region has the DNA TGTGCCAGCTCACCACCTCCACGCCACTCTGGGGCCAACGTCCTGACTTTC. Supplemented by reference TRBV18 and TRBJ2-6, the full variable domain reads NAGVMQNPRHLVRRRGQEARLRCSPMKGHSHVYWYRQLPEEGLKFMVYLQKENIIDESGMPKERFSAEFPKEGPSILRIQQVVRGDSAAYFCASSPPPRHSGANVLTFGAGSRLTVL.